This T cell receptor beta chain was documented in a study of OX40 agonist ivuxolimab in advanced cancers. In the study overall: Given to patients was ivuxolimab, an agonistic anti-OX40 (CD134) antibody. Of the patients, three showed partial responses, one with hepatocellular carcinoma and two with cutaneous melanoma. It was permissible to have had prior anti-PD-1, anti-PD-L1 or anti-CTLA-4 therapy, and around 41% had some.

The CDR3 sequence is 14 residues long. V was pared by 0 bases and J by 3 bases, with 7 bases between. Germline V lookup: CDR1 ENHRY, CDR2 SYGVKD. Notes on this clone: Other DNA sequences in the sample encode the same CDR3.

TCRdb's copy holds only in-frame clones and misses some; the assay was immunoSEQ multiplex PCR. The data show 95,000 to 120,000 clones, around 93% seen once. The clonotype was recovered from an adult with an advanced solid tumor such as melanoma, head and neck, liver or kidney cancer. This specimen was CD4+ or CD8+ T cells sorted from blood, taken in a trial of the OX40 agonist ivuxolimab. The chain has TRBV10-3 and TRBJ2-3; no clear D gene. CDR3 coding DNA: TGTGCCATCAGTGAGTCTGAAGGGACAGATACGCAGTATTTT. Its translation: CAISESEGTDTQYF.